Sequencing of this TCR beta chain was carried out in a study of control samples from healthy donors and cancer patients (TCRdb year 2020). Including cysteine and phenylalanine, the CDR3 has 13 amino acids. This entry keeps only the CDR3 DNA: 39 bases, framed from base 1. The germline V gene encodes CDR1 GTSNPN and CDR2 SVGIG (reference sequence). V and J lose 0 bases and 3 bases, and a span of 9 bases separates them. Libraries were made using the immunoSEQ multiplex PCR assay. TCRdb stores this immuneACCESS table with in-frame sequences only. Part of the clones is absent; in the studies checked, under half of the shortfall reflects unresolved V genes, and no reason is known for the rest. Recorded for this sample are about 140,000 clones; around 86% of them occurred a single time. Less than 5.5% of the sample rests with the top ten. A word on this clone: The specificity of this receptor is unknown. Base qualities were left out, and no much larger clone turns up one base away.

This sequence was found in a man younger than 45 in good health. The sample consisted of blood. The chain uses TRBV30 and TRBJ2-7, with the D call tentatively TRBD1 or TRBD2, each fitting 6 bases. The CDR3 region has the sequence CAWSVEGGYEQYF. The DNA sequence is TGTGCCTGGAGTGTAGAGGGGGGCTACGAGCAGTACTTC.